What follows are 25 T cell receptor beta chains derived from one specimen sequenced in a study of blood T cell repertoires in COVID-19. Profiled with immunoSEQ multiplex PCR; TCRdb holds only in-frame clones, not every one. The profile shows about 130,000 clones, approximately 77% of them singletons. The sequencing sample was made of peripheral blood. The receptors come from an elderly man with acute or convalescent COVID-19.

This chain links TRBV10-3 with TRBJ2-7, with 8 bases matching TRBD2. Germline lookup yields CDR1 ENHRY and CDR2 SYGVKD. Trimming cost V 6 bases and J 6 bases; bases outside gene matches: 10. The CDR3 loop spans 14 amino acids. This CDR3 is CAIRVVGLASEQYF. The CDR3 DNA sequence: TGTGCCATCAGAGTAGTAGGACTAGCAAGCGAGCAGTACTTC.

V usage is TRBV20-1 and J usage is TRBJ2-4; 10 bases map to TRBD2. This CDR3 is 17 amino acids long. V lost 3 bases and J lost 7; bases outside the gene matches: 15. CDR1 and CDR2 (germline): DFQATT, SNEGSKA (reference sequence). The CDR3 DNA follows: TGCAGTGCTAGTATTCCTAGCGGGGGCCTAGGAGGTAACATTCAGTACTTC. It translates to CSASIPSGGLGGNIQYF.

The V call is TRBV20-1, the J call TRBJ2-1; maybe TRBD2 (6 bases). Germline V gives CDR1 DFQATT, CDR2 SNEGSKA (reference sequence). Deletions cut 3 bases from V and 6 bases from J, with 18 bases between. This CDR3 has 15 residues. Written as DNA, the CDR3 is TGCAGTGCTAGTCACCCCCGGGACTTACTCAATGAGCAGTTCTTC. Protein product: CSASHPRDLLNEQFF.

V gene TRBV14 combines with J gene TRBJ2-5, with 10 bases that match TRBD2. J was trimmed by 9 bases and V by 4 bases; bases with no gene match: 8. This CDR3 is built from 14 residues. The V gene's germline CDR1 is SGHDN and CDR2 FVKESK. CDR3 nucleotides: TGTGCCAGCAGCCTCCTAGCGGGGGACTCCCCCCAGTACTTC. This gives the protein CASSLLAGDSPQYF. Full variable domain (missing parts from reference TRBV14 and TRBJ2-5): EAGVTQFPSHSVIEKGQTVTLRCDPISGHDNLYWYRRVMGKEIKFLLHFVKESKQDESGMPNNRFLAERTGGTYSTLKVQPAELEDSGVYFCASSLLAGDSPQYFGPGTRLLVL.

This chain joins TRBV14 and TRBJ2-6; 7 nucleotides match TRBD1. CDR1 SGHDN and CDR2 FVKESK come from the germline V gene. The CDR3 runs to 15 residues. The junction had 5 bases not matched to a gene; V was cut back by 6 bases and J by 3 bases. DNA of the CDR3: TGTGCCAGCAGAAAGGGGGCATATGGGGCCAACGTCCTGACTTTC. Translation gives CASRKGAYGANVLTF.

This chain uses TRBV5-1 with TRBJ1-1; possibly TRBD1 for D (5 bases). The ends were cut back, 2 bases at V and 1 base at J, with 6 bases in the middle. The CDR3 consists of 13 residues. Germline CDR1 and CDR2: SGHRS and YFSETQ. The CDR3 DNA sequence: TGCGCCAGCAGCTTCACAGGGAACACTGAAGCTTTCTTT. Translated, it gives CASSFTGNTEAFF.

This chain uses TRBV5-1 with TRBJ1-2; D uncertain. V lost 0 bases, J lost 8 bases, and 8 bases lay in between. The CDR3 loop spans 12 amino acids. The germline CDR1 and CDR2 sequences are SGHRS and YFSETQ. The CDR3 sequence is CASSLGAAGYTF. In DNA, the CDR3 is TGCGCCAGCAGCTTGGGAGCTGCCGGCTACACCTTC.

This clone is a singleton in its sample. This chain joins TRBV19 and TRBJ1-5; D unresolved. Germline V CDR1 and CDR2: LNHDA, SQIVND (reference sequence). The CDR3 extends over 12 amino acids. Trimming took 11 bases from V and 3 from J, leaving 11 bases between them. The chain's CDR3 is CAEVQVNQPQHF. The CDR3 nucleotides are TGTGCCGAAGTCCAGGTCAATCAGCCCCAGCATTTT.

The V and J genes are TRBV18 and TRBJ1-1, with TRBD1 identical over 11 bases. Trimming at V came to 5 bases and at J to 4 bases, leaving 9 bases not matched to a gene. The V gene's germline CDR1 is KGHSH and CDR2 LQKENI. The CDR3 runs to 16 residues. For the CDR3, the DNA is TGTGCCAGCTCAGCCCGGGACAGGGGGTGGGTCACTGAAGCTTTCTTT. Its protein product is CASSARDRGWVTEAFF.

This clone was counted once. The chain recombines TRBV5-1 with TRBJ2-2; TRBD1 aligns across 8 bases. The CDR3 is made up of 15 amino acids. Germline CDR1 SGHRS, CDR2 YFSETQ. V trimming: 3 bases; J trimming: 1 base; junction bases outside the gene matches: 2. In DNA form, the CDR3 reads TGCGCCAGCAGCTCTGGGACAGGGAACACCGGGGAGCTGTTTTTT. Protein sequence: CASSSGTGNTGELFF.

The J gene is TRBJ1-2, the V gene TRBV10-3; perhaps TRBD1 as D (5 bases). The CDR3 loop spans 11 amino acids. Deletions cut 10 bases from V and 6 bases from J, with 12 bases between. The V gene's germline CDR1 is ENHRY and CDR2 SYGVKD. The chain's CDR3 is CANSRADGYTF. For the CDR3, the DNA is TGTGCCAACTCCAGGGCTGATGGCTACACCTTC.

The J gene is TRBJ1-3, the V gene TRBV3-1 (or the pseudogene TRBV3-2); 7 nucleotides line up with TRBD1. CDR3 size: 19 residues. V was pared by 4 bases and J by 0 bases, with 15 bases of the junction left unmatched. The germline V gene encodes CDR1 LGHDT and CDR2 YNNKEL (reference sequence). The CDR3 DNA reads as TGTGCCAGCAGCCCCCCGGGACAGACACCTATGATCTCTGGAAACACCATATATTTT. The encoded protein is CASSPPGQTPMISGNTIYF.

This clone has just one count. The gene calls are TRBV4-1 and TRBJ2-2; tentative D call: TRBD1 (5 bases). Trimming removed 0 bases at V and 1 base at J, with 9 bases between. Germline CDR1 and CDR2: MGHRA and YSYEKL. This CDR3 region has 16 residues. CDR3 DNA sequence: TGCGCCAGCAGCCAAGAAAGGCAGGGGAACACCGGGGAGCTGTTTTTT. It codes for CASSQERQGNTGELFF.

This chain uses TRBV2 with TRBJ2-5; 11 bases align to TRBD2. CDR3 length equals 14 residues. V was clipped by 5 bases and J by 4 bases; unmatched bases: 3. Germline V lookup: CDR1 SNHLY, CDR2 FYNNEI. This chain's CDR3 is CASSNGLAGETQYF. In DNA, the CDR3 is TGTGCCAGCAGTAACGGACTAGCGGGAGAGACCCAGTACTTC.

The chain couples TRBV28 to TRBJ2-7; D is perhaps TRBD2 (6 bases). The CDR3 is 15 amino acids. From germline, CDR1 is MDHEN and CDR2 SYDVKM. V gave up 4 bases and J gave up 2 bases, with 15 bases separating them. The DNA of the CDR3 is TGTGCCAGCAGTTCTCCAAGGAGGGGAACCTACGAGCAGTACTTC. This gives the protein CASSSPRRGTYEQYF.

The V gene is TRBV19, the J gene TRBJ2-1; no clear D gene. The CDR3 covers 14 residues. V lost 7 bases to trimming and J lost 7 bases, with 17 bases between them. In germline, CDR1 is LNHDA, CDR2 SQIVND (reference sequence). CDR3 region: CASTAGRTFNEQFF. The CDR3 nucleotides read TGTGCCAGTACGGCAGGCCGCACATTTAATGAGCAGTTCTTC.

This clone was detected only once. In DNA, the CDR3 is TGCGCCAGCAGGTCCGGGACAGGAGTTTTCTACGAGCAGTACTTC. It is translated as CASRSGTGVFYEQYF. This chain uses TRBV5-1 with TRBJ2-7; TRBD1 agrees at 8 bases. The V gene's germline CDR1 is SGHRS and CDR2 YFSETQ. The CDR3 length is 15 residues. V lost 5 bases to trimming and J lost 3 bases; unmatched junction nucleotides: 10.

The chain has TRBV9 and TRBJ1-1, with a possible D match to TRBD1 (6 bases). This CDR3 spans 12 amino acids. V lost 0 bases, J lost 10 bases, and 10 bases lay in between. Looked up from germline, CDR1 is SGDLS and CDR2 is YYNGEE. The CDR3 reads CASSVVQGRAFF. The CDR3 nucleotides read TGTGCCAGCAGCGTAGTACAGGGCCGAGCTTTCTTT.

This rearrangement joins TRBV5-5 to TRBJ1-1; unclear D gene. Per the germline V gene, CDR1 is SGHKS and CDR2 is YYEKEE (reference sequence). CDR3 length: 16 residues. Between the trimmed V and J ends, which lost 4 bases and 1 base, there was a span of 17 bases. The DNA of the CDR3 is TGTGCCAGCAGCGACCCCCCCCGGGGTGGGAACACTGAAGCTTTCTTT. Protein sequence: CASSDPPRGGNTEAFF.

The chain uses TRBV19 and TRBJ1-2, with D maybe TRBD1 (6 bases). Trimming pared 3 bases from V and 2 bases from J, leaving 13 bases between. CDR3 length equals 15 residues. CDR1 LNHDA and CDR2 SQIVND come from the germline V gene (reference sequence). CDR3 protein: CASSILVQGNYGYTF. In nucleotides, the CDR3 is TGTGCCAGTAGTATCTTAGTACAGGGAAACTATGGCTACACCTTC.

In its sample, this clone ranks as medium-sized. The chain uses TRBV5-4 and TRBJ1-6, with 9 bases lining up with TRBD1. The CDR3 is made up of 16 amino acids. Per germline, CDR1 SGHNT and CDR2 YYREEE (reference sequence). V shed 6 bases, J shed 10 bases, and the junction held 14 bases outside the gene matches. CDR3 amino acids: CASKGITGGISSPLHF. As DNA, the CDR3 is TGTGCCAGCAAGGGGATCACAGGGGGCATAAGCTCACCCCTCCACTTT.

This chain joins TRBV19 and TRBJ2-1; D perhaps matches TRBD1 (5 bases). CDR1 is LNHDA and CDR2 is SQIVND in the germline V gene (reference sequence). The V end was cut by 5 bases, the J end by 2 bases, with 16 bases between. CDR3 length equals 16 residues. CDR3 DNA: TGTGCCAGTAGTGACCGCGGCCAGGGCCCCTACAATGAGCAGTTCTTC. Translating it yields CASSDRGQGPYNEQFF.

The chain uses TRBV19 and TRBJ2-5; no clear D. V was cut by 5 bases and J by 5 bases, with 9 bases left in between. CDR1 is LNHDA, CDR2 SQIVND, per germline (reference sequence). CDR3 length equals 12 residues. The CDR3: CASSLNGETQYF. CDR3 nucleotide sequence: TGTGCCAGTAGTTTGAACGGGGAGACCCAGTACTTC.

This chain uses TRBV5-1 with TRBJ2-7; 13 bases match TRBD2. The junction had 5 bases not matched to a gene; V was cut back by 3 bases and J by 2 bases. Germline CDR1 SGHRS, CDR2 YFSETQ. The CDR3 sequence is 16 residues long. The CDR3 loop is CASSSRTSGGPYEQYF. The CDR3 bases are TGCGCCAGCAGCTCCCGGACTAGCGGGGGTCCCTACGAGCAGTACTTC.

In this sample, this clone turned up a few times. This chain links TRBV9 with TRBJ1-2; TRBD1 is a possible D gene (5 bases). Trimming cost V 4 bases and J 4 bases, with 11 bases left between them. The germline V gene has CDR1 SGDLS and CDR2 YYNGEE. The CDR3 consists of 13 residues. For the CDR3, the DNA is TGTGCCAGCAGCCCCGGACATACCTATGGCTACACCTTC. Translating it yields CASSPGHTYGYTF.